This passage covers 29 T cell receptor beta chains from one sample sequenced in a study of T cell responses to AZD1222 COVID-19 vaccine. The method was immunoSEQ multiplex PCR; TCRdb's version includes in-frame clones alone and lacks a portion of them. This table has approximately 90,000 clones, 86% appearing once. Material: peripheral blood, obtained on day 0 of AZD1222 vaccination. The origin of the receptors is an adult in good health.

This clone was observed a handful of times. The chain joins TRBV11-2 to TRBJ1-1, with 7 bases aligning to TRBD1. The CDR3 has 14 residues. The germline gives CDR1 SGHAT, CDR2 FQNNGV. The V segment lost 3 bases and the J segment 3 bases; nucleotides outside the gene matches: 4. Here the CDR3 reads CASSLDRRDTEAFF. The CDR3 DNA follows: TGTGCCAGCAGCTTGGACAGGAGGGACACTGAAGCTTTCTTT.

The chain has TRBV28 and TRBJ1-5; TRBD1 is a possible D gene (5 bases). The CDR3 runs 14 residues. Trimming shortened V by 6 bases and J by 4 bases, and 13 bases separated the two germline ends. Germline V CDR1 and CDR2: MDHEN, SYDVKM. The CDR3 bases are TGTGCCAGCAGGGGACGGGGCCCTAATCAGCCCCAGCATTTT. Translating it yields CASRGRGPNQPQHF.

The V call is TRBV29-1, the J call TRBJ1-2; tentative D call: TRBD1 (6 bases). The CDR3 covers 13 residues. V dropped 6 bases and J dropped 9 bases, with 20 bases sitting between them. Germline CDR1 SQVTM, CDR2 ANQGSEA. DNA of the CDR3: TGCAGCGTCCTCTTTGGGGGGCAGGGAAGCTACACCTTC. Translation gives CSVLFGGQGSYTF.

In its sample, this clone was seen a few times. The CDR3: CSVGISFNSYEQYF. As DNA, the CDR3 is TGCAGCGTAGGGATCAGTTTTAACTCCTACGAGCAGTACTTC. This chain connects TRBV29-1 to TRBJ2-7, with D uncertain. The V and J ends lost 6 bases and 0 bases respectively, with 15 bases between them. Germline V gives CDR1 SQVTM, CDR2 ANQGSEA. The CDR3 runs 14 residues.

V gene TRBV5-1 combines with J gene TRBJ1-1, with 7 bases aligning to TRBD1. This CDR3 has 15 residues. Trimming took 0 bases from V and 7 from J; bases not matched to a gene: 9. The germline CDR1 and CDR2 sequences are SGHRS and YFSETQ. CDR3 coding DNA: TGCGCCAGCAGCTTGGGAGGCAGGGGGTCGATTGAAGCTTTCTTT. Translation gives CASSLGGRGSIEAFF.

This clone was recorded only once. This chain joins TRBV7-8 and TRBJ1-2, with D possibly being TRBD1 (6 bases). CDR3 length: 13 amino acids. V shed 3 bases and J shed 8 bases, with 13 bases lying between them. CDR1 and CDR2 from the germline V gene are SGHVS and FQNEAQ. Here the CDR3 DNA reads TGTGCCAGCAGCTTTTCAGGGGCTGGGGGCTACACCTTC. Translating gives CASSFSGAGGYTF.

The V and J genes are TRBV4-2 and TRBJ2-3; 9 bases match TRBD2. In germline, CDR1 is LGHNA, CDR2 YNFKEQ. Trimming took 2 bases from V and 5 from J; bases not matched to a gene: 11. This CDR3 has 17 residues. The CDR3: CASSQFPAGGAQDTQYF. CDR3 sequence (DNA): TGTGCCAGCAGCCAATTCCCGGCGGGGGGGGCCCAAGATACGCAGTATTTT.

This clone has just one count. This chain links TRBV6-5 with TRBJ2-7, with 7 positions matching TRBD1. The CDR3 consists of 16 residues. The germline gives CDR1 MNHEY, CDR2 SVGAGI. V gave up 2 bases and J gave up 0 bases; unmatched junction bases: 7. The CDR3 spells CASSYQTGASSYEQYF. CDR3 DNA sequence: TGTGCCAGCAGTTACCAAACAGGGGCAAGCTCCTACGAGCAGTACTTC.

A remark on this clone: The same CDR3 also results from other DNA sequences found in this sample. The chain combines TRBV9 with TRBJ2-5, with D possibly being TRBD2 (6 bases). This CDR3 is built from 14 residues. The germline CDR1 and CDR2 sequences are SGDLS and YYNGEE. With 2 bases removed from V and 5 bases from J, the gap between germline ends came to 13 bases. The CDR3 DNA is TGTGCCAGCAGCGTGGCTGGCGGGGCGGAGACCCAGTACTTC. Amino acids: CASSVAGGAETQYF.

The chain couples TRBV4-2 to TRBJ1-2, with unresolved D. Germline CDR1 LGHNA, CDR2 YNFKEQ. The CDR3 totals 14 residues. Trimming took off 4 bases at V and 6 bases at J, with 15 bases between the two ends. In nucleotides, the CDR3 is TGTGCCAGCAGCCTAGAAGCCCAAGAGAATGGCTACACCTTC. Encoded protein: CASSLEAQENGYTF.

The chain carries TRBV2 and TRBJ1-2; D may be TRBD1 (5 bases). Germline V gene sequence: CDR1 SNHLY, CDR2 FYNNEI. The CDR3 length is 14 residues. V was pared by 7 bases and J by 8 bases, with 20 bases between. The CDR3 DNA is TGTGCCAGCACTTCCTCCGGGACCTTCGGGGGCTACACCTTC. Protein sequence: CASTSSGTFGGYTF.

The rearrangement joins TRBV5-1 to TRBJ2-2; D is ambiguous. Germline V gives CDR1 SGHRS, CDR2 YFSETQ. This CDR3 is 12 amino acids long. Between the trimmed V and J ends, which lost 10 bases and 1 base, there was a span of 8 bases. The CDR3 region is CAQHGNTGELFF. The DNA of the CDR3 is TGCGCCCAGCACGGGAACACCGGGGAGCTGTTTTTT.

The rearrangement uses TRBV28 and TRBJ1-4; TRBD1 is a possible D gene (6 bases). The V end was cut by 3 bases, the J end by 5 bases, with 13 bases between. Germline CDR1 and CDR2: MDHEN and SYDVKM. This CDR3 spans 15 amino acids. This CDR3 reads CASSFQGTGNEKLFF. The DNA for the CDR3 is TGTGCCAGCAGTTTCCAGGGGACGGGGAATGAAAAACTGTTTTTT.

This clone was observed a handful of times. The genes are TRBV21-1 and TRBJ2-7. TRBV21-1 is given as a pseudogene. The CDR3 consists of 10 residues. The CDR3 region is CASKGFEQYF. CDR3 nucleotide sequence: TGTGCCAGCAAGGGATTCGAGCAGTACTTC.

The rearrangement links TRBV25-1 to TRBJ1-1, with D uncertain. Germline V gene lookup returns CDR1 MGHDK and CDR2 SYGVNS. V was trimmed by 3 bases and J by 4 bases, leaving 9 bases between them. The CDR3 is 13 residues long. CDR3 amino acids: CASSDSFITEAFF. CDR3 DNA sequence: TGTGCCAGCAGTGATTCTTTTATCACTGAAGCTTTCTTT.

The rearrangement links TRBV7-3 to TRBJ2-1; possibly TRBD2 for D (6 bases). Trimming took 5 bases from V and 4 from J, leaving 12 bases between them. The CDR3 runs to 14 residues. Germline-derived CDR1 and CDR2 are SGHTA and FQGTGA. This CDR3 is CASSGGLAYNEQFF. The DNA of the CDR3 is TGTGCCAGCAGCGGGGGACTGGCGTACAATGAGCAGTTCTTC.

DNA for the CDR3: TGTGCCAGCAGTTTCTCTAGCGGTTGGGAGACCCAGTACTTC. The encoded protein is CASSFSSGWETQYF. This chain joins TRBV27 and TRBJ2-5; TRBD2 agrees at 7 bases. The CDR3 is 14 amino acids. V was pared by 3 bases and J by 5 bases, with 6 bases of the junction left unmatched. Germline CDR1 is MNHEY and CDR2 is SMNVEV (reference sequence).

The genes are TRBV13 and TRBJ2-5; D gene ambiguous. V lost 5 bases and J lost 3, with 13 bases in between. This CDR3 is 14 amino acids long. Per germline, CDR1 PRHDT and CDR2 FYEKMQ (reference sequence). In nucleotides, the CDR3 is TGTGCCAGCAGCCCCCCCCTTGCGGAAGAGACCCAGTACTTC. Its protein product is CASSPPLAEETQYF.

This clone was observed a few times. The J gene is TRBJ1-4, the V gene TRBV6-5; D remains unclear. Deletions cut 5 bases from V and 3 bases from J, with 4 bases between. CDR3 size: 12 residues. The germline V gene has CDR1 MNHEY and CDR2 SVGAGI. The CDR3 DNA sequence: TGTGCCAGCAGTCCCCCTAATGAAAAACTGTTTTTT. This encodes CASSPPNEKLFF.

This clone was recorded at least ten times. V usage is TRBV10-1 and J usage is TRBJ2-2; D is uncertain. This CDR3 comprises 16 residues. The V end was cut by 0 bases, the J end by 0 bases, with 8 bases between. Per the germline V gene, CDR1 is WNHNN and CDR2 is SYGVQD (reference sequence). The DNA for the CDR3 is TGCGCCAGCAGTGAGTCTAGTGGGGCGAACACCGGGGAGCTGTTTTTT. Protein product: CASSESSGANTGELFF.

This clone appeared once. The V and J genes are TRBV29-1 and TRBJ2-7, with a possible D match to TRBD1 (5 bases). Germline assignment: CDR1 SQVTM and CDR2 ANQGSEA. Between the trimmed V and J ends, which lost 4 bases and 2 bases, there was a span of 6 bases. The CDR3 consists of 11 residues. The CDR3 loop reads CSVVGAYEQYF. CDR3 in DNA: TGCAGCGTTGTAGGGGCCTACGAGCAGTACTTC.

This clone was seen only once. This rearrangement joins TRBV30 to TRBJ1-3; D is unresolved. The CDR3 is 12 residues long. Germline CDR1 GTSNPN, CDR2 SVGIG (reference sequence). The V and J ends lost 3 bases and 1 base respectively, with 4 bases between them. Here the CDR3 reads CAWRKSGNTIYF. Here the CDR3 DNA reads TGTGCCTGGAGAAAATCTGGAAACACCATATATTTT.

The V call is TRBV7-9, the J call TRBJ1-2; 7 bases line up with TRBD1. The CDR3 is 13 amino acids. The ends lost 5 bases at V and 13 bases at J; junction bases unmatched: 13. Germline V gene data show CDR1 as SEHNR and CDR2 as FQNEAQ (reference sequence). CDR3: CASSPSDRVVFTF. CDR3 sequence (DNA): TGTGCCAGCAGCCCATCCGACAGGGTAGTCTTCACCTTC.

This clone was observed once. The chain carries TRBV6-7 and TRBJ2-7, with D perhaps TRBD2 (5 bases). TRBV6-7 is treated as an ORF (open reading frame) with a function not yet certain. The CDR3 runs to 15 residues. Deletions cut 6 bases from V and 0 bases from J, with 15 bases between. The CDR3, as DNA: TGTGCCAGCAGCATCCGGGAACACGTCTCCTACGAGCAGTACTTC. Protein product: CASSIREHVSYEQYF.

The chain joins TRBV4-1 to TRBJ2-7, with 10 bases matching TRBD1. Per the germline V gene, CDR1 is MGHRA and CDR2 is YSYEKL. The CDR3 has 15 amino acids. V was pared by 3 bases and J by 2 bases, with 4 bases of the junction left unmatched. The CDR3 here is CASSQSGTGAYEQYF. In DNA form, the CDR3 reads TGCGCCAGCAGCCAGTCCGGGACAGGGGCCTACGAGCAGTACTTC.

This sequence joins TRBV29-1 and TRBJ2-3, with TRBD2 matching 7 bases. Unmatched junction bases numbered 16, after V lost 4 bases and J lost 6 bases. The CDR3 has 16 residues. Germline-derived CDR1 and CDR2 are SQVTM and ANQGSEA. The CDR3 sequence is CSVVWLAVASGDTQYF. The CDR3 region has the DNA TGCAGCGTTGTTTGGCTAGCGGTCGCATCTGGGGATACGCAGTATTTT.

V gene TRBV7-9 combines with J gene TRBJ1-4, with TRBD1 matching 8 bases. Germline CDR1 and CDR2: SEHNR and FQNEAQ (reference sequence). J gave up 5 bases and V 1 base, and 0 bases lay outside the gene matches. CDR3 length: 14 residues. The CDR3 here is CASSLGTGNEKLFF. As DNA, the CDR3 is TGTGCCAGCAGCTTAGGGACAGGGAATGAAAAACTGTTTTTT.

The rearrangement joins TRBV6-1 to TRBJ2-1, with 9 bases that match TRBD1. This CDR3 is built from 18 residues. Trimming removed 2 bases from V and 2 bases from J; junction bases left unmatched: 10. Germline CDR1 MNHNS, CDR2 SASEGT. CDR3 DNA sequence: TGTGCCAGCAGTGAAAGGGGAATACAGGGGGCGGCCTACAATGAGCAGTTCTTC. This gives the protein CASSERGIQGAAYNEQFF.

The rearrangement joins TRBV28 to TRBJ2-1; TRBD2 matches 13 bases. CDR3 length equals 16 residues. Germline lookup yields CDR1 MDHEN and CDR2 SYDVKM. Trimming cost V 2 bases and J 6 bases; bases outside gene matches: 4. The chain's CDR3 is CASSLGGTSGTNEQFF. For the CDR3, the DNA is TGTGCCAGCAGTTTAGGTGGGACTAGCGGGACCAATGAGCAGTTCTTC.